This is a list of T cell receptor beta chains from one sample in a study of T cells in Graves' hyperthyroidism and ophthalmopathy. MiXCR, run by TCRdb on the multiplex PCR reads, gives a single entry per CDR3 protein. Of about 610,000 distinct CDR3 sequences listed, roughly 15% are singletons. Sample: blood. The source of these receptors is a woman aged 40 to 50 with Graves' ophthalmopathy. CDR3s include the opening cysteine and the closing phenylalanine or tryptophan. Fields, in order: clone size, D gene, V gene, J gene, CDR3 protein, CDR3 DNA. A D gene is named only where the DNA matches it firmly. Size is omitted from some rows. Given values are once, few, many or a class for expanded clones.

>many|-|TRBV2|TRBJ2-5
CASSRSLGFQETQYF
TGTGCCAGCAGTCGCTCGCTAGGATTCCAAGAGACCCAGTACTTC
>many|-|TRBV12-3/TRBV12-4|TRBJ1-1
CASKSLGWDTEDTEAFF
TGTGCCAGCAAATCCCTAGGTTGGGACACTGAGGACACTGAAGCTTTCTTT
>few|TRBD1|TRBV24-1|TRBJ2-2
CATSGQGITGELFF
TGTGCCACCAGCGGACAGGGAATCACCGGGGAGCTGTTTTTT
>many|-|TRBV20-1|TRBJ1-1
CSAREQPQTEAFF
TGCAGTGCTAGAGAACAGCCGCAGACTGAAGCTTTCTTT
>many|-|TRBV6-1|TRBJ1-5
CASSVGAWEPQHF
TGTGCCAGCAGTGTAGGGGCCTGGGAGCCCCAGCATTTT
>many|-|TRBV7-6|TRBJ2-5
CASSRGSEETQYF
TGTGCCAGCAGCCGGGGGAGCGAAGAGACCCAGTACTTC
>many|-|TRBV15|TRBJ1-1
CATSRNPGGAGTEAFF
TGTGCCACCAGCAGGAACCCCGGGGGCGCGGGCACTGAAGCTTTCTTT
>many|TRBD1|TRBV11-2|TRBJ1-3
CASSPRRAGGSGNTIYF
TGTGCCAGCAGCCCACGGCGTGCAGGGGGGTCTGGAAACACCATATATTTT
>many|-|TRBV19|TRBJ1-5
CASSMGGTPAQHF
TGTGCCAGTAGTATGGGCGGGACACCAGCCCAGCATTTT
>many|-|TRBV6-2/TRBV6-3|TRBJ1-5
CASSYGTTYQPQHF
TGTGCCAGCAGTTACGGGACCACTTATCAGCCCCAGCATTTT
>many|-|TRBV6-2/TRBV6-3|TRBJ1-1
CASRDPNTEAFF
TGTGCCAGCAGGGATCCGAACACTGAAGCTTTCTTT
>many|-|TRBV20-1|TRBJ1-1
CSARVGGTEAFF
TGCAGTGCTAGAGTAGGGGGCACTGAAGCTTTCTTT
>many|-|TRBV15|TRBJ1-1
CATSRVAWGNTEAFF
TGTGCCACCAGCAGAGTCGCTTGGGGGAACACTGAAGCTTTCTTT
>many|-|TRBV29-1|TRBJ1-2
CSVEPGHGYTF
TGCAGCGTTGAGCCAGGGCATGGCTACACCTTC
>-|TRBD1|TRBV5-1|TRBJ2-5
CASSKGTGGVKAETQYF
TGCGCCAGCAGCAAAGGGACAGGGGGCGTAAAGGCCGAGACCCAGTACTTC
>few|TRBD1|TRBV28|TRBJ2-7
CASSSGQGKDEQYF
TGTGCCAGCAGTTCCGGACAGGGGAAGGACGAGCAGTACTTC
>-|-|TRBV20-1|TRBJ2-7
CSAFYSGQSSYEQYF
TGCAGTGCCTTCTATAGCGGACAAAGCTCCTACGAGCAGTACTTC
>many|TRBD1|TRBV6-2/TRBV6-3|TRBJ2-7
CASSGRVGRQGWYEQYF
TGTGCCAGCAGTGGCCGCGTCGGAAGACAGGGATGGTACGAGCAGTACTTC
>many|-|TRBV11-3|TRBJ2-4
CASSLEGVGDIQYF
TGTGCCAGCAGCTTAGAGGGCGTGGGGGACATTCAGTACTTC
>-|-|TRBV6-1|TRBJ2-7
CASSPQGVSEQCF
TGTGCCAGCAGTCCCCAAGGAGTTAGCGAGCAGTGCTTC
>many|TRBD1|TRBV6-5|TRBJ2-3
CASSYDRGPTDTQYF
TGTGCCAGCAGTTATGACAGGGGACCCACAGATACGCAGTATTTT
>many|TRBD1|TRBV20-1|TRBJ2-7
CSAKDEGTGVSYEQYF
TGCAGTGCTAAAGATGAGGGGACAGGGGTGTCCTACGAGCAGTACTTC
>many|-|TRBV7-8|TRBJ2-5
CASSRGAQQETQYF
TGTGCCAGCAGCCGCGGGGCCCAGCAAGAGACCCAGTACTTC
>-|-|TRBV24-1|TRBJ2-7
CATSAARDGYEQYF
TGTGCCACCAGTGCCGCTCGGGACGGCTACGAGCAGTACTTC
>few|TRBD1|TRBV27|TRBJ2-7
CASRWTGSFYEQYF
TGTGCCAGCAGATGGACAGGGAGCTTCTACGAGCAGTACTTC
>-|-|TRBV12-3/TRBV12-4|TRBJ2-2
CASSLQAGVGGELFF
TGTGCCAGCAGTTTACAGGCAGGGGTGGGCGGGGAGCTGTTTTTT
>many|TRBD2|TRBV20-1|TRBJ2-7
CSASPVGGPYEQYF
TGCAGTGCCTCACCTGTGGGAGGGCCCTACGAGCAGTACTTC
>many|TRBD1|TRBV12-3/TRBV12-4|TRBJ1-2
CASSLTTGGNGYTF
TGTGCCAGCAGTTTAACGACAGGGGGAAATGGCTACACCTTC
>many|TRBD1|TRBV11-2|TRBJ2-5
CASSRGTGFGETQYF
TGTGCCAGCAGCCGAGGGACAGGGTTCGGAGAGACCCAGTACTTC
>many|-|TRBV15|TRBJ1-1
CATSRDRINTEAFF
TGTGCCACCAGCAGAGATCGTATCAACACTGAAGCTTTCTTT
>many|-|TRBV19|TRBJ2-2
CASSPSGDSTGELFF
TGTGCCAGTAGTCCGTCGGGCGACAGCACCGGGGAGCTGTTTTTT
>few|-|TRBV7-2|TRBJ1-2
CASSLPPSF
TGTGCCAGCAGCTTACCCCCTTCTTTC